This T cell receptor beta chain stems from a study of shared clonotypes between healthy human individuals. Study conclusions and caveats: Naive subsets generally exceeded memory subsets in estimated richness.

CD45RO-negative, CCR7-positively selected cells formed the naive CD8 fraction, excluding terminally differentiated effector memory CD45RA+ cells. J lost 6 bases, V lost 8 bases, and 7 bases had no gene match. The CDR3 is 13 residues long. Per the germline V gene, CDR1 is LNHDA and CDR2 is SQIVND (reference sequence). Every subset's genomic DNA went evenly onto several immunoSEQ plates. TCRdb keeps only in-frame clones here, not all; method: immunoSEQ multiplex PCR. The table includes about 2,100,000 clones, just over 90% detected once. Remarks on this clone: Its specificity is not known.

The material sequenced was naive CD8+ T cells from PBMCs. The TCR originated in a man younger than 35 in good health. Some clones in this sample may be carry-over from other donors' samples. The chain is built from TRBV19 and TRBJ1-5; 7 bases line up with TRBD1. CDR3 sequence reads: CASAGTDLQPQHF. CDR3 coding DNA: TGTGCCAGTGCGGGGACAGATCTTCAGCCCCAGCATTTT.